This T cell receptor beta chain appears in the sequencing data of a study of cytomegalovirus exposure and HLA in healthy donors. Study findings and constraints: The analysis excluded some indistinguishable V segments, including TRBV6-2 and TRBV6-3. An analysis that came later showed most CMV-associated TCR beta chains appearing HLA-restricted. Most sequenced TCRs were rare (though some public TCRs occurred in many donors). Roughly uniform depth of sequencing across donors was assumed in presence/absence analyses.

The CDR3 sequence is 14 residues long. V lost 8 bases to trimming and J lost 7 bases, with 15 bases between them. Germline CDR1 reads MNHEY; CDR2 reads SMNVEV (reference sequence). PCR involved 60 Vbeta and 13 Jbeta primers. Profiling relied on immunoSEQ multiplex PCR, and the TCRdb table lists in-frame clones only, not all of them. Of 100,000 to 150,000 clones in the sample, about 80% were seen once. Worth noting for this clone: Its antigen is unknown.

Input material: PBMCs. The receptor was derived from a woman aged 40 to 50 in good health and CMV-seropositive. The V gene is TRBV27, the J gene TRBJ1-6; no firm D call. The CDR3 bases are TGTGCCAGCCGGTCGGGAGGCTTAAATTCACCCCTCCACTTT. Protein sequence: CASRSGGLNSPLHF.